The text below deals with one T cell receptor beta chain. Its cognate antigen has yet to be identified. Within one base of it there is no much larger clone, and no base qualities were kept. The sample originates from a study of shared clonotypes between healthy human individuals (dated by TCRdb to 2018 to 2020). Background for the entire study: A couple of women and a few men aged 18 to 49 years were included in the cohort. For each donor, CD4 naive and CD4 memory were each given three plates, CD8 naive was given two plates, and CD8 memory was given one plate. Libraries were prepared and TCR repertoires were sequenced by different laboratories using diverse techniques, in order to increase sequencing depth and limit assay-specific biases. The study deeply sequenced blood TCR repertoires of about 5 healthy adults to estimate repertoire size and the extent of clonotype sharing between individuals. Per donor, leukapheresis produced somewhere between about 0.94 and 10 billion PBMCs.

The CDR3 sequence holds 13 residues, the cysteine and phenylalanine included. Only the CDR3 DNA is retained, 39 bases long and in frame from the first base. For CDR1 and CDR2, the germline V gene lists SQVTM and ANQGSEA. Using the deep immunoSEQ assay, multiplex PCR amplified TCR CDR3 regions from genomic DNA. For each cell subset, the extracted genomic DNA was distributed evenly across all wells of several immunoSEQ 96-well plates, and each plate served as one replicate. For sorted subsets, around 200 ng genomic DNA, equal to 30,000 to 35,000 T cell genomes, was loaded into each replicate PCR. The purified libraries were quantified using a Qubit 3.0 fluorometer, sized with a Bioanalyzer 2100, and then quantified again using the KAPA Library Quantification kit. Every immunoSEQ 96-well plate was sequenced on a dedicated single-read 150-cycle Illumina NextSeq 550 flow cell. The authors processed their data as follows. Because only junctional sequences without quality scores were contained in the immunoSEQ output, filtering matching that applied to full-length reads could not be performed. To assign V/J genes and CDR3, sequences were annotated using PyIR, a Python wrapper for IgBLAST v1.9, with IMGT germline references. Any read was removed if the V/J assignment was weak (E-value above 1e-6), the CDR3 was missing, or the read contained stop codons, out-of-frame junctions, or ambiguous translated residues. A V3J clonotype was defined by an identical inferred V gene, J gene, and CDR3 amino acid sequence. Percentage overlap between repertoires was calculated by dividing the number of shared unique clonotypes by the size of the smaller repertoire. Repertoire richness was assessed with RTK rarefaction, the Chao1 estimator, and Recon v2.1 estimates of unobserved clonotypes. OLGA was used to compute generation probabilities for all TCRbeta clonotypes that the gDNA method yielded from several donors. The table was pulled from immuneACCESS by TCRdb, which kept in-frame rearrangements only. Such tables lose some clones; where checked, under half of the loss comes from unresolved V genes, and the rest has no known cause. V and J calls and clone size are copied from that table; D and trimming were computed from the DNA. The sample profile shows 190,000 or so clones; about 68% of them were found once. The top ten clonotypes cover over 9.5% of the sample.

Healthy HIV-negative adults with no recently reported acute infections or vaccinations were included as donors. Every donor was a Caucasian adult living in Nashville, Tennessee, USA. CD4+ T cells were enriched by magnetic negative selection, after which naive cells were positively selected on CD45RA and the negative fraction was taken as the memory subset. Blood was obtained by leukapheresis, after which PBMCs were separated by Ficoll-Histopaque density gradient centrifugation and cryopreserved in liquid nitrogen vapor phase. Analytical flow cytometry was used to check the purity and quantity of each magnetically sorted T cell population. Genomic DNA was isolated from each sorted fraction and quantified by UV absorbance on a Nanodrop 2000c. On the study overall, not on this receptor specifically: Estimated clonotype richness was generally larger for naive than for memory subsets. Across several donors, roughly 5% of naive CD4, 3% to 4% of naive CD8, about 2% of memory CD4, and under 0.45% of memory CD8 clonotypes were shared. The genetic and exposure-history diversity represented was limited by the small number of donors. Based on pairwise subsampling, the degree of clonotype sharing among donors was expected to be affected by sequencing depth. Compared with non-shared clonotypes, clonotypes shared by all four sorted-subset donors had higher generation probabilities. Rarefaction of sorted-subset datasets indicated incomplete sequencing despite the large sequencing depth. Only blood was sampled, and tissue TCR repertoires likely differ from those in blood.

The receptor was isolated from a man under 40 in good health. The material sequenced was memory CD4+ T cells sorted from blood. This specimen's cell subset or site label, interpreted: CD45RA-negative fraction. The chain is encoded by TRBV29-1 joined to TRBJ2-1; a stretch of 7 junction bases matches TRBD1. The sequence in DNA is TGCAGTGCCGACAGGGTTTTCTACAATGAGCAGTTCTTC. This translates into CSADRVFYNEQFF.